These 7 T cell receptor beta chains were sequenced from one sample in a study of cytomegalovirus exposure and HLA in healthy donors. 60 Vbeta and 13 Jbeta primers were used in PCR. Method: immunoSEQ multiplex PCR; TCRdb's copy keeps in-frame clones and lacks some. Of about 140,000 clones listed, approximately 80% were seen once; the top ten hold 2% to 2.5%. Specimen: PBMCs. All receptors come from a boy between 2 and 15 years old in good health and CMV-seronegative.

V and J are TRBV9 and TRBJ2-1, with 10 bases matching TRBD2. The germline gives CDR1 SGDLS, CDR2 YYNGEE. The CDR3 totals 16 residues. With V trimmed by 1 base and J by 10 bases, 11 bases remained unmatched. The chain's CDR3 is CASSVRASGSHQEQFF. The CDR3 bases are TGTGCCAGCAGCGTAAGGGCTAGCGGGAGCCACCAGGAGCAGTTCTTC.

V and J are TRBV1 and TRBJ2-7; TRBD2, the table's D call, was not compared with the DNA. TRBV1 corresponds to a pseudogene. This CDR3 is built from 18 residues. The CDR3 sequence is CTSSYKGTSGGNSYEQYF. CDR3 coding DNA: TGCACCAGCAGCTATAAGGGGACTAGCGGGGGTAACTCCTACGAGCAGTACTTC.

The chain combines TRBV7-9 with TRBJ2-3, with D possibly TRBD1 on 6 matching bases. Deletions cut 5 bases from V and 2 bases from J, with 17 bases between. This CDR3 has 16 amino acids. CDR1 and CDR2 from the germline V gene are SEHNR and FQNEAQ (reference sequence). CDR3 residues: CASSPGQPGSTDTQYF. In DNA, the CDR3 is TGTGCCAGCAGCCCCGGACAGCCTGGGTCCACAGATACGCAGTATTTT. The entire variable domain, with the rest obtained from reference TRBV7-9 and TRBJ2-3, is as follows: DTGVSQNPRHKITKRGQNVTFRCDPISEHNRLYWYRQTLGQGPEFLTYFQNEAQLEKSRLLSDRFSAERPKGSFSTLEIQRTEQGDSAMYLCASSPGQPGSTDTQYFGPGTRLTVL.

This chain uses TRBV28 with TRBJ1-1; TRBD1 matches 9 bases. The CDR3 totals 17 residues. CDR1 is MDHEN and CDR2 is SYDVKM in the germline V gene. With V trimmed by 5 bases and J by 2 bases, 12 bases remained unmatched. The CDR3: CASSPTGGYRLNTEAFF. The CDR3 coding sequence is TGTGCCAGCAGTCCTACAGGGGGCTATCGGCTAAACACTGAAGCTTTCTTT.

The chain joins TRBV7-9 to TRBJ2-5, with a weak D call TRBD2 (7 bases). This CDR3 is 17 amino acids long. The V and J ends lost 3 bases and 5 bases respectively, with 22 bases between them. The germline gives CDR1 SEHNR, CDR2 FQNEAQ (reference sequence). CDR3 amino acids: CASSLIEGRGAHETQYF. Here the CDR3 DNA reads TGTGCCAGCAGCTTGATAGAAGGTCGGGGGGCTCACGAGACCCAGTACTTC.

V usage is TRBV7-2 and J usage is TRBJ2-7, with 7 nucleotides matching TRBD2. V shed 8 bases and J 0 bases; nucleotides not matched to a gene: 10. Per germline, CDR1 SGHTA and CDR2 FQGNSA. The CDR3 covers 15 residues. Written as DNA, the CDR3 is TGTGCCAGCCAAATCCGGGGGGAGAGCTCCTACGAGCAGTACTTC. Translating gives CASQIRGESSYEQYF. Looking up the rest from reference TRBV7-2 and TRBJ2-7 gives the full variable domain: GAGVSQSPSNKVTEKGKDVELRCDPISGHTALYWYRQSLGQGLEFLIYFQGNSAPDKSGLPSDRFSAERTGGSVSTLTIQRTQQEDSAVYLCASQIRGESSYEQYFGPGTRLTVT.

CDR3 sequence: CATSREQGATKNIQYF. Written as DNA, the CDR3 is TGTGCCACCAGCAGAGAACAGGGGGCCACCAAAAACATTCAGTACTTC. The V call is TRBV15, the J call TRBJ2-4; 9 positions match TRBD1. Germline V gene lookup returns CDR1 LNHNV and CDR2 YYDKDF (reference sequence). Trimming at V came to 0 bases and at J to 2 bases, leaving 2 bases not matched to a gene. The CDR3 has 16 amino acids.